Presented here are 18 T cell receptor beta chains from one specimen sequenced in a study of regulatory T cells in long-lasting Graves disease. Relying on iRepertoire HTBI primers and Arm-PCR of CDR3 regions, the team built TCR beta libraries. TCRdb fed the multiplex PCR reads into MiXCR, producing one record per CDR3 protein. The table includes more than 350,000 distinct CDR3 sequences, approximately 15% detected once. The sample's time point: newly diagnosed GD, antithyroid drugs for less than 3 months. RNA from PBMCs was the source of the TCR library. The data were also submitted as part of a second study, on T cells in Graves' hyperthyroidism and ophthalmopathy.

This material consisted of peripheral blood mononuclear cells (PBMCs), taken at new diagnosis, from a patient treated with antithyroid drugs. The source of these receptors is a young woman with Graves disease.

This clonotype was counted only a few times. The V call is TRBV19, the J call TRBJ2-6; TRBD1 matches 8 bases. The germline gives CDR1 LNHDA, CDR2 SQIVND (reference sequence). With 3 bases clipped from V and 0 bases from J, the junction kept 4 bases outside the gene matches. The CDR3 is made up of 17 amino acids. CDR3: CASSIGQGLSGANVLTF. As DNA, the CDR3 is TGTGCCAGTAGTATCGGACAGGGTCTCTCTGGGGCCAACGTCCTGACTTTC.

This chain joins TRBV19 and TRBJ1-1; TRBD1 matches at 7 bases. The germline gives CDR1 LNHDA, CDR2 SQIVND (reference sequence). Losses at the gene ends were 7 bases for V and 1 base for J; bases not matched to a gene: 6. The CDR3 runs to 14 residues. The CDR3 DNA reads TGTGCCAGTACCTCGGGACAGTGGAACACTGAAGCTTTCTTT. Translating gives CASTSGQWNTEAFF. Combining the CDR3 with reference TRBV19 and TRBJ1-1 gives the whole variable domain DGGITQSPKYLFRKEGQNVTLSCEQNLNHDAMYWYRQDPGQGLRLIYYSQIVNDFQKGDIAEGYSVSREKKESFPLTVTSAQKNPTAFYLCASTSGQWNTEAFFGQGTRLTVV.

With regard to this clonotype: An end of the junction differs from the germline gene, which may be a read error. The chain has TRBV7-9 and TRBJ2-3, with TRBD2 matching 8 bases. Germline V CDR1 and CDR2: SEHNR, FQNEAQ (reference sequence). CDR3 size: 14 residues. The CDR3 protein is CASSVAGPTYTQYF. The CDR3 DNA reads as TGTGCCAGCAGCGTAGCGGGACCCACATATACGCAGTATTTT.

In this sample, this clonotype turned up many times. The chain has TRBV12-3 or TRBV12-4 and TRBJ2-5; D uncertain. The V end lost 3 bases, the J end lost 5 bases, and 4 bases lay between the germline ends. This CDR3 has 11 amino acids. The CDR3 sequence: CASSLRETQYF. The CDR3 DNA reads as TGTGCCAGCAGTTTGAGGGAGACCCAGTACTTC.

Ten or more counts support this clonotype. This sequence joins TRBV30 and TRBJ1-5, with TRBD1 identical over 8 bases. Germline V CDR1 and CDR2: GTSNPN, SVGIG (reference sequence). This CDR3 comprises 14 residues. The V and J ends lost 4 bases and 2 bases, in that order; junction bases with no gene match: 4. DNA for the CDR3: TGTGCCTGGACCATGACAGGGGGCAATCAGCCCCAGCATTTT. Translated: CAWTMTGGNQPQHF.

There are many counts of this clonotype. The CDR3 coding sequence is TGCAGTGGGCGGGCCCGTTACAATGAGCAGTTCTTC. Translated, it gives CSGRARYNEQFF. The chain uses TRBV20-1 and TRBJ2-1; TRBD2 is a possible D gene (5 bases). Germline CDR1 reads DFQATT; CDR2 reads SNEGSKA (reference sequence). Trimming removed 7 bases at V and 4 bases at J, with 11 bases between. CDR3 length: 12 amino acids.

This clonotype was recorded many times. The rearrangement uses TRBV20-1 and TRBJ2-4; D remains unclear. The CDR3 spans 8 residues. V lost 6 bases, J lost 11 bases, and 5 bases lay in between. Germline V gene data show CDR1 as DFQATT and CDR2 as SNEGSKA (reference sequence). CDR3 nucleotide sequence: TGCAGTGCAGGGTTTCAGTACTTC. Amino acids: CSAGFQYF.

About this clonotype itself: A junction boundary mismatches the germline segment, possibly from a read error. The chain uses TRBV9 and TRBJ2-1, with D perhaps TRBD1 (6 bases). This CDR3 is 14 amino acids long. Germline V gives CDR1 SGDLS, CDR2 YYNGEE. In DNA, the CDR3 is TGTGCCAGCAGCGTGACAGGAATTTACAATGAGCGGTTCTTC. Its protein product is CASSVTGIYNERFF.

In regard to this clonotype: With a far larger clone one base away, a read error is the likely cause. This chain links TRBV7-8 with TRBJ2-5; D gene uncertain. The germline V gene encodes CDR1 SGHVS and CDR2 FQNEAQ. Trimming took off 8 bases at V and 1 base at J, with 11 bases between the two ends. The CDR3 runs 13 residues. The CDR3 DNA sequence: TGTGCCAGCGGAAACAGACCCCAAGAGACCCAGTACTTC. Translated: CASGNRPQETQYF. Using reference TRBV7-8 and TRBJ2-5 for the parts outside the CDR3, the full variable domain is GAGVSQSPRYKVAKRGQDVALRCDPISGHVSLFWYQQALGQGPEFLTYFQNEAQLDKSGLPSDRFFAERPEGSVSTLKIQRTQQEDSAVYLCASGNRPQETQYFGPGTRLLVL.

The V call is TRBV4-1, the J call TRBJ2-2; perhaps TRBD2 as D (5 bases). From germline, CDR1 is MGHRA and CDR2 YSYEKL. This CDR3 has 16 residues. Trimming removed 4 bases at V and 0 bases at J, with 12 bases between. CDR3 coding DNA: TGCGCCAGCAGCCCCCGTGGGGAGCCGAACACCGGGGAGCTGTTTTTT. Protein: CASSPRGEPNTGELFF.

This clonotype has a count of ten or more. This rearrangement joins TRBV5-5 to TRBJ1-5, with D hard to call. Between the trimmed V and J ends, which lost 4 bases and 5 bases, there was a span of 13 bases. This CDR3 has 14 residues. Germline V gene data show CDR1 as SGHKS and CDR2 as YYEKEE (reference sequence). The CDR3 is CASSLFGEHQPQHF. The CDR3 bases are TGTGCCAGCAGCCTCTTTGGGGAACATCAGCCCCAGCATTTT.

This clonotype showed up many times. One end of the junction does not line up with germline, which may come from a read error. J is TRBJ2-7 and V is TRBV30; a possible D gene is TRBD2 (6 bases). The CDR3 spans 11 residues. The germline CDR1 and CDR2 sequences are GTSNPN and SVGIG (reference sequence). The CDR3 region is CAWRGGTTRHF. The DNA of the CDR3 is TGTGCCTGGAGGGGTGGAACGACTAGACACTTC.

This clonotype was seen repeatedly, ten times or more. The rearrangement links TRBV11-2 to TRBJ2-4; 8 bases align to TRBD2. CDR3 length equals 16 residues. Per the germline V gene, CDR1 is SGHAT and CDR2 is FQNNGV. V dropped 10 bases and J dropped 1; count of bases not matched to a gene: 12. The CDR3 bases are TGTGCCACAAGGGGGAGTAGCGGGAAGGCCAAAAACATTCAGTACTTC. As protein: CATRGSSGKAKNIQYF.

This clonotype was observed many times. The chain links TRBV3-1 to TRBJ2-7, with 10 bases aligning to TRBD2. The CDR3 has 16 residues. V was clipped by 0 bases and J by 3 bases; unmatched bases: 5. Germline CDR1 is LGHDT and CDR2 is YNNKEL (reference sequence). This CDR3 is CASSQDALAGDYEQYF. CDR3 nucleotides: TGTGCCAGCAGCCAAGATGCGCTAGCGGGAGACTACGAGCAGTACTTC.

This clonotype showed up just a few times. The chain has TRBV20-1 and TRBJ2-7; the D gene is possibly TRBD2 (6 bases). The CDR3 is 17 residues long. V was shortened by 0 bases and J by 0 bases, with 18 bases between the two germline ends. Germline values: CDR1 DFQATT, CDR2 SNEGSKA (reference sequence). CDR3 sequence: CSAREPTRGRTSYEQYF. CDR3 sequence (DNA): TGCAGTGCTAGAGAACCTACTAGAGGGAGGACCTCCTACGAGCAGTACTTC.

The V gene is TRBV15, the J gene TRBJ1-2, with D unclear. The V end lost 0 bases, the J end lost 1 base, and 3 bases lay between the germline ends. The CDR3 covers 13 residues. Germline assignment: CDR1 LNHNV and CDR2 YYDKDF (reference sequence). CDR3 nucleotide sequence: TGTGCCACCAGCAGAGACAGTAACTATGGCTACACCTTC. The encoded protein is CATSRDSNYGYTF.

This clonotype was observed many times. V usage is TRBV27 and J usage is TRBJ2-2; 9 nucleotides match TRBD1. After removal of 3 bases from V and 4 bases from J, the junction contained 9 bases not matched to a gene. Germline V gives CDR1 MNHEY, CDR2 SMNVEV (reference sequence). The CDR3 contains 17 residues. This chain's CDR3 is CASSFLSGQGGTGELFF. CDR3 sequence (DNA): TGTGCCAGCAGTTTCCTCTCGGGACAGGGAGGCACCGGGGAGCTGTTTTTT.

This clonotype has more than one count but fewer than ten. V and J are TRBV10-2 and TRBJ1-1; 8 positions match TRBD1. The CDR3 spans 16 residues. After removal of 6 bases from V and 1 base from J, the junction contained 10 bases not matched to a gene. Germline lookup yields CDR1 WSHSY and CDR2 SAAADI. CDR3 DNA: TGCGCCAGCAGAGATCTCACAGGGGGTGGGAACACTGAAGCTTTCTTT. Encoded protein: CASRDLTGGGNTEAFF.